The 26 T cell receptor beta chains given below trace back to one sample, sequenced in a study of T cell repertoires in cytomegalovirus infection. The antigens for these receptors are not known. Via MiXCR, TCRdb re-called the reads, giving one row per CDR3 protein. The sample has hundreds of thousands of distinct CDR3 sequences; around 32% are singletons. The specimen comprised cultured CD8+ T cells from PBMCs, sampled from culture after CMV antigen stimulation. Receptors were obtained from a human donor in good health (CMV status not recorded). Some clones in this sample may be carry-over from other donors' samples.

This clonotype has only a few counts. This chain connects TRBV13 to TRBJ2-1, with D perhaps given as TRBD1 or TRBD2 (5 bases each). The CDR3 extends over 16 amino acids. The ends were cut back, 5 bases at V and 0 bases at J, with 14 bases in the middle. Germline assignment: CDR1 PRHDT and CDR2 FYEKMQ (reference sequence). CDR3: CASSHRGVSSYNEQFF. The CDR3 bases are TGTGCCAGCAGCCATAGAGGGGTCAGCTCCTACAATGAGCAGTTCTTC.

This clonotype has more than one count but fewer than ten. The chain employs TRBV11-3 and TRBJ2-1; D remains ambiguous. Germline V gene sequence: CDR1 SGHNT, CDR2 YENEEA. This CDR3 spans 17 amino acids. Trimming took off 1 base at V and 2 bases at J, with 15 bases between the two ends. The CDR3 bases are TGTGCCAGCAGCTTAGGTATGGACCCGGGCCCCTACAATGAGCAGTTCTTC. Translation gives CASSLGMDPGPYNEQFF.

This chain joins TRBV14 and TRBJ2-5; D remains unclear. There are 13 residues in the CDR3. Trimming stripped 0 bases from V and 5 bases from J, with 7 bases between. CDR1 is SGHDN, CDR2 FVKESK, per germline. CDR3 sequence reads: CASSQELRETQYF. As DNA, the CDR3 is TGTGCCAGCAGCCAAGAGTTGAGGGAGACCCAGTACTTC.

The rearrangement links TRBV9 to TRBJ2-1; 8 positions agree with TRBD2. Losses at the gene ends were 3 bases for V and 6 bases for J; bases not matched to a gene: 14. Germline CDR1 SGDLS, CDR2 YYNGEE. CDR3 size: 17 residues. For the CDR3, the DNA is TGTGCCAGCAGCGAATCCGGGGGGGTAGGAGGAAGCAATGAGCAGTTCTTC. Translation gives CASSESGGVGGSNEQFF.

This chain links TRBV4-2 with TRBJ1-5, with D possibly being TRBD1 (6 bases). The CDR3 has 16 amino acids. V lost 3 bases and J lost 0, with 12 bases in between. Germline CDR1 reads LGHNA; CDR2 reads YNFKEQ. This chain's CDR3 is CASSQGGIPSNQPQHF. DNA of the CDR3: TGTGCCAGCAGCCAGGGGGGCATCCCTAGCAATCAGCCCCAGCATTTT.

This clonotype occurred a few times. The genes are TRBV5-4 and TRBJ2-1; D might be TRBD2 (7 bases). V lost 5 bases, J lost 5 bases, and 20 bases lay in between. Germline loops: CDR1 SGHNT, CDR2 YYREEE (reference sequence). This CDR3 has 16 amino acids. The CDR3 nucleotides are TGTGCCAGCAGTGAGGTCTGGGGGGGCATGGACAATGAGCAGTTCTTC. Its translation: CASSEVWGGMDNEQFF.

The genes are TRBV29-1 and TRBJ1-2; 8 bases are shared with TRBD1. CDR3 length equals 12 residues. The ends lost 6 bases at V and 4 bases at J; junction bases unmatched: 4. CDR1 and CDR2 from the germline V gene are SQVTM and ANQGSEA. The CDR3 nucleotides are TGCAGCGTGCAGGGGGCCGGCTATGGCTACACCTTC. It yields the protein CSVQGAGYGYTF.

The table lists this clonotype with a few counts. The genes are TRBV6-2 or TRBV6-3 and TRBJ2-3, with D possibly being TRBD2 (7 bases). V lost 3 bases to trimming and J lost 2 bases, with 12 bases between them. The CDR3 consists of 15 residues. The V gene's germline CDR1 is MNHEY and CDR2 SVGEGT. DNA for the CDR3: TGTGCCAGCAGTTATCTAGGGGGGGACACAGATACGCAGTATTTT. Residues: CASSYLGGDTDTQYF.

This chain connects TRBV7-9 to TRBJ1-2; D is unresolved. Between the trimmed V and J ends, which lost 1 base and 6 bases, there was a span of 6 bases. Germline V CDR1 and CDR2: SEHNR, FQNEAQ (reference sequence). This CDR3 contains 12 residues. The CDR3, as DNA: TGTGCCAGCAGCTTAGTCTGGGATGGCTACACCTTC. Translating gives CASSLVWDGYTF.

The chain combines TRBV6-1 with TRBJ1-2; D gene unclear. With 6 bases removed from V and 6 bases from J, the gap between germline ends came to 11 bases. Per germline, CDR1 MNHNS and CDR2 SASEGT. This CDR3 comprises 12 residues. The CDR3 here is CASREPSDGYTF. CDR3 nucleotides: TGTGCCAGCAGGGAGCCCTCGGATGGCTACACCTTC.

This clonotype has only a few counts. V gene TRBV12-3 or TRBV12-4 combines with J gene TRBJ1-2; 7 bases map to TRBD1. The CDR3 covers 13 residues. V shed 3 bases, J shed 8 bases, and the junction held 6 bases outside the gene matches. CDR3 DNA: TGTGCCAGCAGTTTGACAGGGTTGGGAGGCTACACCTTC. Its protein is CASSLTGLGGYTF.

The rearrangement joins TRBV12-3 or TRBV12-4 to TRBJ1-4; possibly TRBD1 for D (6 bases). V was pared by 7 bases and J by 6 bases, with 18 bases between. The CDR3 is 15 amino acids. DNA of the CDR3: TGTGCCAGCACCCCTTTGGGGGGCGAAGATGAAAAACTGTTTTTT. Amino acid sequence: CASTPLGGEDEKLFF.

This clonotype was counted between two and nine times. The chain joins TRBV20-1 to TRBJ2-7; a weak D match, TRBD1 (6 bases). Germline CDR1 reads DFQATT; CDR2 reads SNEGSKA (reference sequence). V was clipped by 5 bases and J by 3 bases, with 23 bases between them. The CDR3 totals 16 residues. The CDR3 nucleotides read TGCAGTGCTGGAACAACAGGGACCGGTTTGGACTACGAGCAGTACGTC. Translation gives CSAGTTGTGLDYEQYV.

The rearrangement links TRBV4-1 to TRBJ2-1; D not certain. V gave up 0 bases and J gave up 7 bases, with 19 bases separating them. The CDR3 is made up of 17 amino acids. Germline V CDR1 and CDR2: MGHRA, YSYEKL. DNA of the CDR3: TGCGCCAGCAGCCAAGAAGGCTTAGAGAAGATTGGGAATGAGCAGTTCTTC. Protein: CASSQEGLEKIGNEQFF.

This clonotype appeared many times. V gene TRBV12-3 or TRBV12-4 combines with J gene TRBJ2-5, with 7 bases matching TRBD1. CDR3 size: 13 residues. V gave up 7 bases and J gave up 3 bases; unmatched junction bases: 5. CDR3: CASTPTGEETQYF. In nucleotides, the CDR3 is TGTGCCAGCACCCCCACAGGGGAAGAGACCCAGTACTTC.

For this clonotype: Mismatch with germline at one junction end may stem from a read error. The V gene is TRBV6-5, the J gene TRBJ1-2; D is undetermined. CDR1 is MNHEY and CDR2 is SVGAGI in the germline V gene. This CDR3 comprises 16 residues. The CDR3 reads CASSYQRGPYNYDYTF. CDR3 in DNA: TGTGCCAGCAGTTACCAACGAGGACCGTATAACTATGACTACACCTTC.

The V and J genes are TRBV29-1 and TRBJ1-2; weak D call: TRBD1 (6 bases). The V gene lost 0 bases and the J gene lost 8 bases, with 13 bases spanning the gap. Germline-derived CDR1 and CDR2 are SQVTM and ANQGSEA. The CDR3 sequence is 13 residues long. CDR3 DNA sequence: TGCAGCGTTGAAGAGTGGGGGGCTCGGGGCTACACCTTC. Residues: CSVEEWGARGYTF.

V and J are TRBV6-1 and TRBJ1-2; perhaps TRBD1 as D (6 bases). The CDR3 length is 15 residues. Trimming stripped 2 bases from V and 0 bases from J, with 10 bases between. Germline-derived CDR1 and CDR2 are MNHNS and SASEGT. DNA of the CDR3: TGTGCCAGCAGTGAACCGCGACAGGCTAACTATGGCTACACCTTC. Its protein product is CASSEPRQANYGYTF.

This clonotype was counted only a few times. The chain uses TRBV7-8 and TRBJ1-1, with D perhaps matching TRBD1 (5 bases). Germline V CDR1 and CDR2: SGHVS, FQNEAQ. With 6 bases removed from V and 1 base from J, the gap between germline ends came to 15 bases. This CDR3 has 15 residues. CDR3 region: CASSTSWGENTEAFF. In DNA form, the CDR3 reads TGTGCCAGCAGTACGTCCTGGGGCGAGAACACTGAAGCTTTCTTT.

This chain connects TRBV6-5 to TRBJ1-2; D is unclear. Germline V CDR1 and CDR2: MNHEY, SVGAGI. The V and J ends lost 0 bases and 4 bases respectively, with 12 bases between them. The CDR3 length is 15 residues. Here the CDR3 reads CASSYSIRSVYGYTF. In DNA form, the CDR3 reads TGTGCCAGCAGTTACTCGATAAGGTCTGTCTATGGCTACACCTTC.

J is TRBJ2-2 and V is TRBV27, with 11 bases lining up with TRBD2. This CDR3 is built from 15 residues. Germline assignment: CDR1 MNHEY and CDR2 SMNVEV (reference sequence). V was clipped by 7 bases and J by 5 bases; unmatched bases: 6. The CDR3, as DNA: TGTGCCAGCAAATTAGCGGGGGGGAGGACCGGGGAGCTGTTTTTT. Its protein product is CASKLAGGRTGELFF.

For this clonotype: A much more abundant neighbour one base away suggests this may be a read error. The chain carries TRBV7-2 and TRBJ2-1, with unresolved D. The CDR3 has 15 residues. Trimming left V 6 bases short and J 4 bases short, with 16 bases between. Germline V gene lookup returns CDR1 SGHTA and CDR2 FQGNSA. CDR3 region: CASRIGEAPYNEQFF. In DNA, the CDR3 is TGTGCCAGCAGGATAGGAGAGGCCCCGTACAATGAGCAGTTCTTC. Supplemented by reference TRBV7-2 and TRBJ2-1, the full variable domain reads GAGVSQSPSNKVTEKGKDVELRCDPISGHTALYWYRQSLGQGLEFLIYFQGNSAPDKSGLPSDRFSAERTGGSVSTLTIQRTQQEDSAVYLCASRIGEAPYNEQFFGPGTRLTVL.

The table lists this clonotype with a few counts. The chain employs TRBV6-6 and TRBJ1-5; D is perhaps TRBD1 (6 bases). The CDR3 length is 15 residues. In germline, CDR1 is MNHNY, CDR2 SVGAGI (reference sequence). V was cut by 2 bases and J by 0 bases, with 8 bases left in between. The CDR3 coding sequence is TGTGCCAGCAGTTACGGACAGTATAGCAATCAGCCCCAGCATTTT. Translation: CASSYGQYSNQPQHF.

The chain uses TRBV12-5 and TRBJ2-5; 7 bases fit TRBD2. The CDR3 runs 16 residues. The V gene end was trimmed by 5 bases and the J gene end by 7 bases; junction bases not matched to a gene: 16. Germline CDR1 LGHNT, CDR2 FRNRAP. The CDR3 region has the DNA TGTGCTAGTGGTCCCCCTGGGGCTAGCGGACTCAGGACCCAGTACTTC. It yields the protein CASGPPGASGLRTQYF.

In this sample, this clonotype turned up many times. CDR3 DNA: TGTGCCAGCAGCTATTCCGGGACATCCGTCCCCCACACAGATACGCAGTATTTT. This sequence encodes CASSYSGTSVPHTDTQYF. V usage is TRBV7-9 and J usage is TRBJ2-3, with D tentatively TRBD1 (6 bases). The germline CDR1 and CDR2 sequences are SEHNR and FQNEAQ (reference sequence). CDR3 length equals 18 residues. Trimming took 4 bases from V and 2 from J, leaving 22 bases between them.

CDR3 amino acids: CASSLSPKNEQYV. DNA for the CDR3: TGTGCCAGCAGCCTTAGCCCAAAAAACGAGCAGTACGTC. This rearrangement joins TRBV5-6 to TRBJ2-7; D not certain. CDR1 is SGHDT and CDR2 is YYEEEE in the germline V gene. V shed 4 bases and J shed 5 bases, with 13 bases lying between them. The CDR3 runs to 13 residues.